This T cell receptor (beta chain) derives from a study of blood T cells in healthy people across ages. A second PCR, run for about 6 to 11 cycles, used a sample-barcoded 5' primer plus a J-beta primer mix. TCRdb used MiXCR to reprocess the 5' RACE reads, holding one entry per CDR3 protein. There are 1.2 million to 1.5 million distinct CDR3 sequences in the sample; approximately 42% occur only once, and 6.5% to 10% lies in the top ten. There are 13 residues in the CDR3. Between the trimmed V and J ends, which lost 10 bases and 3 bases, there was a span of 14 bases. In germline, CDR1 is WSHSY, CDR2 SAAADI. This clonotype has more than one count but fewer than ten.

Sequences were obtained from blood. This TCR came from a young woman in good health. The J gene is TRBJ2-3, the V gene TRBV10-2, with a possible D match to TRBD2 (5 bases). The CDR3 nucleotides read TGCGCCACCAGGAATCCGGGGACAGATACGCAGTATTTT. It specifies CATRNPGTDTQYF.